Presented here are 4 T cell receptor beta chains from one specimen sequenced in a study of cytomegalovirus exposure and HLA in healthy donors. PCR used 60 Vbeta primers and 13 Jbeta primers. Only in-frame clones appear in the TCRdb table, and some are missing; sequencing was by immunoSEQ multiplex PCR. This sample yields about 190,000 clones, of which 80% to 90% are seen a single time; about 2.4% belongs to the top ten. The sequencing input was PBMCs. The receptors come from a male donor in good health and CMV-seronegative.

This clone came up once. The genes are TRBV28 and TRBJ2-1; D may be TRBD2 (5 bases). The V end lost 5 bases, the J end lost 2 bases, and 10 bases lay between the germline ends. The CDR3 runs to 14 residues. The germline V gene encodes CDR1 MDHEN and CDR2 SYDVKM. The CDR3 loop reads CASSRAATYNEQFF. The CDR3 DNA reads TGTGCCAGCAGTCGAGCGGCGACCTACAATGAGCAGTTCTTC. The variable domain in full, with the rest retrieved from reference TRBV28 and TRBJ2-1, is DVKVTQSSRYLVKRTGEKVFLECVQDMDHENMFWYRQDPGLGLRLIYFSYDVKMKEKGDIPEGYSVSREKKERFSLILESASTNQTSMYLCASSRAATYNEQFFGPGTRLTVL.

The genes are TRBV4-1 and TRBJ2-2, with TRBD2 matching over 9 bases. Germline loops: CDR1 MGHRA, CDR2 YSYEKL. Losses at the gene ends were 0 bases for V and 4 bases for J; bases not matched to a gene: 3. The CDR3 has 16 amino acids. Here the CDR3 reads CASSQDSGGLTGELFF. In DNA form, the CDR3 reads TGCGCCAGCAGCCAAGACAGCGGGGGGCTCACCGGGGAGCTGTTTTTT.

The rearrangement links TRBV11-1 to TRBJ2-7; 8 bases agree with TRBD1. Losses at the gene ends were 5 bases for V and 2 bases for J; bases not matched to a gene: 11. The CDR3 extends over 16 amino acids. CDR1 is SGHAT and CDR2 is FQDESV in the germline V gene (reference sequence). CDR3 sequence: CASSPRQGIITYEQYF. DNA of the CDR3: TGTGCCAGCAGCCCAAGACAGGGGATAATTACCTACGAGCAGTACTTC.

V and J are TRBV29-1 and TRBJ2-7, with TRBD2 identical over 11 bases. From germline, CDR1 is SQVTM and CDR2 ANQGSEA. This CDR3 is built from 16 residues. The V gene end was trimmed by 2 bases and the J gene end by 3 bases; junction bases not matched to a gene: 9. The DNA of the CDR3 is TGCAGCGTTGAAAAAGGAGTTGGGACTAGCGGCTACGAGCAGTACTTC. Amino acid sequence: CSVEKGVGTSGYEQYF.